This TCR beta chain was captured by sequencing in a study of identical twins. This clonotype was seen repeatedly, ten times or more. cDNA molecules carried unique molecular identifiers, and template switching added a universal primer site. Via MiXCR, TCRdb re-called the 5' RACE reads, giving one row per CDR3 protein. Of 300,000 to 400,000 distinct CDR3 sequences in the sample, about 12% were seen once. Trimming stripped 5 bases from V and 5 bases from J, with 15 bases between. Germline V gene lookup returns CDR1 SGHAT and CDR2 FQNNGV. CDR3 length equals 14 residues. The same sample was also used in a study of yellow fever vaccine responses in identical twins.

The sequence derives from a woman younger than 35 in good health. V gene TRBV11-2 combines with J gene TRBJ2-5; maybe TRBD2 (5 bases). Sequenced material: CD8+ T cells sorted from blood. Written as DNA, the CDR3 is TGTGCCAGCAGCCAGACTACTCCCCCGGAGACCCAGTACTTC. Amino acids: CASSQTTPPETQYF. The complete variable domain, with remaining parts taken from reference TRBV11-2 and TRBJ2-5, reads EAGVAQSPRYKIIEKRQSVAFWCNPISGHATLYWYQQILGQGPKLLIQFQNNGVVDDSQLPKDRFSAERLKGVDSTLKIQPAKLEDSAVYLCASSQTTPPETQYFGPGTRLLVL.